Listed below are T cell receptor beta chains from one sample, sequenced in a study of read filtering for tumor transcriptome and immune sequencing. One entry per CDR3 protein, called by TCRdb with MiXCR from the reads. The sample has some 80,000 distinct CDR3 sequences, 10% to 15% seen once. The sample comprised a population of CD138-negative cells sorted from bone marrow. The source is a donor aged 40 or older with multiple myeloma. Both conserved end residues are part of each CDR3. D genes are given only for firm matches. Rows give clone size only sometimes, using once, few, many, or a class for an expanded clone.

CDR3nt	CDR3aa	d_gene	v_gene	j_gene	abundance
TGTGCCAGCAGCTTAACATCCGCAGGGGCGAGCTCTGGGGCCAACGTCCTGACTTTC	CASSLTSAGASSGANVLTF	NA	TRBV11-1	TRBJ2-6	many
TGTGCCAGCAGCAAAGGGACAGGGATTTCCTTAGCCAAAAACATTCAGTACTTC	CASSKGTGISLAKNIQYF	TRBD1	TRBV5-4	TRBJ2-4	few
TGTGCCAGCAGCCCCCCACTAGCGGGAGGACTAAACCCCAACACCGGGGAGCTGTTTTTT	CASSPPLAGGLNPNTGELFF	TRBD2	TRBV2	TRBJ2-2	many
TGTGCCAGCAGACCCCGACAGGGGGGGAGAGAGACCCAGTACTTC	CASRPRQGGRETQYF	TRBD1	TRBV2	TRBJ2-5	NA
TGTGCCAGCAGGTCCGGGACAGGGGGCCCCGGGGAGCTGTTTTTT	CASRSGTGGPGELFF	TRBD1	TRBV12-3/TRBV12-4	TRBJ2-2	many
TGCGCCAGCAGCTTGACGGGGGCGAATTTGAACACTGAAGCTCTCTTT	CASSLTGANLNTEALF	NA	TRBV5-1	TRBJ1-1	NA
TGTGCCAGCTCACCGAACGGGAACACTGAAGCTTTCTTT	CASSPNGNTEAFF	NA	TRBV18	TRBJ1-1	many
TGCAGCGTGGGGGACGGGACCTACGAGCAGTACTTC	CSVGDGTYEQYF	NA	TRBV29-1	TRBJ2-7	many
TGTGCCAGCAGAGGGACAGGGAAGGAGACCCAGTACTTC	CASRGTGKETQYF	TRBD1	TRBV2	TRBJ2-5	many
TGTGCCAGCAGCTCGGAAGTGAACACTGAAGCTCTCTTT	CASSSEVNTEALF	NA	TRBV7-3	TRBJ1-1	few
TGCGCCAGCAGCCAAAGATTGATGGACGGTAATCTCTATGGCTACACCTTC	CASSQRLMDGNLYGYTF	NA	TRBV4-1	TRBJ1-2	many
TGTGCCAGCAGCCGGACAGACTTGAACACTGAAGCTTTCTTT	CASSRTDLNTEAFF	NA	TRBV7-9	TRBJ1-1	many
TGCAGCGTCGATACGACTAGCACAGATACGCAGTATTTT	CSVDTTSTDTQYF	NA	TRBV29-1	TRBJ2-3	many
TGTGCCAGCAGTGGTACAGGCACCGGGGAGCTGTTTTTT	CASSGTGTGELFF	NA	TRBV25-1	TRBJ2-2	many
TGCAGTGCCAGAGATATTGTAGCGAACACTGAAGCTTCCTTT	CSARDIVANTEASF	NA	TRBV20-1	TRBJ1-1	NA
TGCAGCGTTGGACTAGCGGGAGGGAACTACGAGCAGTACTTC	CSVGLAGGNYEQYF	TRBD2	TRBV29-1	TRBJ2-7	many
TGTGCCAGTAGTGTGCAGGGGTATGGGGCCAACGTCCTGACTTTC	CASSVQGYGANVLTF	NA	TRBV19	TRBJ2-6	many
TGTGCCTGGTTTAGGGTAGCGCCCTACGAGCAGTACTTC	CAWFRVAPYEQYF	NA	TRBV30	TRBJ2-7	many
TGCGCCAGCAGCCAGCGAACGACTAGCGGGAGTGTCAATGAGCAGTTCTTC	CASSQRTTSGSVNEQFF	TRBD2	TRBV4-1	TRBJ2-1	many
TGCGCCAGCAGCTTGAGGGGGGCCCGGGACAGCGCATACAATGAGCAGTTCTTC	CASSLRGARDSAYNEQFF	NA	TRBV5-1	TRBJ2-1	many
TGCAGCACCCTTCCGGGGACTAGCACAGATACGCAGTATTTT	CSTLPGTSTDTQYF	NA	TRBV29-1	TRBJ2-3	many
TGTGCCAGCAGTTACGGGACGGGAGCGGTCACAGATACGCAGTATTTT	CASSYGTGAVTDTQYF	NA	TRBV6-6	TRBJ2-3	many
TGTGCCAGCAGCCCAATGGGTGGAGCCGGGGAGCTGTTTTTT	CASSPMGGAGELFF	NA	TRBV3-1	TRBJ2-2	many
TGTGCCTGGAAGACAGGGACTACTTGTGGCTACACCTTC	CAWKTGTTCGYTF	TRBD1	TRBV30	TRBJ1-2	NA
TGTGCCAGCAGTCTCAGGACAGGGGGTCAGCCCCAGCATTTT	CASSLRTGGQPQHF	TRBD1	TRBV12-3/TRBV12-4	TRBJ1-5	many
TGTGCCAGCAGCACCTGTAATCAGCCCCAGCATTTT	CASSTCNQPQHF	NA	TRBV21-1	TRBJ1-5	few
TGTGCCAGCAGCTTAGGGGCTAGCGTGAGTGAGCAGTTCTTC	CASSLGASVSEQFF	NA	TRBV7-2	TRBJ2-1	many
TGTGCCAGCAGCCCCCGGGCCTCTGGAAACACCACATATTTT	CASSPRASGNTTYF	NA	TRBV3-1	TRBJ1-3	NA
TGCGCCAGCAGAGGGGTGGGAGAACGAGAGCAGTTCTTC	CASRGVGEREQFF	NA	TRBV5-1	TRBJ2-1	many
TGTGCCAGCAGCTTCACCGGGGCCTCGTTCCGGGATGAGCGGTTCTTC	CASSFTGASFRDERFF	NA	TRBV7-9	TRBJ2-1	few
TGCGCCAGCAGCTTTTCACCCGGTAACACTGAAGCTTTCTTT	CASSFSPGNTEAFF	NA	TRBV5-1	TRBJ1-1	many
TGTGCCAGCAGCTTAGACAGTTGGCAAGAGACCCAGTACTTC	CASSLDSWQETQYF	NA	TRBV7-9	TRBJ2-5	many
TGTGCCAGCACAACCAGAAAGGGGACTAGCGGGAGGAACTACAATGAGCAGTTCTTC	CASTTRKGTSGRNYNEQFF	TRBD2	TRBV6-2/TRBV6-3	TRBJ2-1	many
TGTGCCGGACGGGGCGGACAGGGGTTGTGGCAGTACTTC	CAGRGGQGLWQYF	TRBD1	TRBV28	TRBJ2-7	many
TGCAGTGCTAGGAAGACAGGGAGGGTGAGAGAGACCCAGTACTTC	CSARKTGRVRETQYF	NA	TRBV20-1	TRBJ2-5	few
TGCAGCGTTGCGACAGGAGGTTCGTATGGCTACACCTTC	CSVATGGSYGYTF	NA	TRBV29-1	TRBJ1-2	many
TGTGCCAGCAGCCCCTGGGAGGGGGCACCCTACGAGCAGTACTTC	CASSPWEGAPYEQYF	NA	TRBV11-3	TRBJ2-7	many
TGTGCCAGCAGCTCCAGGAGCGGGAGGGGAGAGACCCAGTACTTC	CASSSRSGRGETQYF	TRBD2	TRBV7-2	TRBJ2-5	few
TGTGCCAGCAGCTTAGTGATAGCGGGAGGCACCTACGAGCAGTACTTC	CASSLVIAGGTYEQYF	TRBD2	TRBV7-9	TRBJ2-7	many
TGCAGTGCTAGGGATAGACGCCGGGCCCATGTCACTGAAGCTTTCTTT	CSARDRRRAHVTEAFF	NA	TRBV20-1	TRBJ1-1	NA
TGTGCCAGCAGTCGTCCCGGGACAGGGTTCACCTACGAGCAGTACTTC	CASSRPGTGFTYEQYF	TRBD1	TRBV6-1	TRBJ2-7	many
TGTGCCAGTAGGGACCCCGCCCCGAACACTGAAGCTTTCTTT	CASRDPAPNTEAFF	NA	TRBV19	TRBJ1-1	many
TGTGCCAGCAGCTCGTCTACAGGGGTCTACGAGCAGTACTTC	CASSSSTGVYEQYF	TRBD1	TRBV7-9	TRBJ2-7	many
TGTGCCAGCAGCTCAGGGGAGACCCCCTACGAGCAGTACTTC	CASSSGETPYEQYF	NA	TRBV7-9	TRBJ2-7	many
TGTGCCAGTAGTATTTACCCGGGACACCTCAACTATGGCTACACCTTC	CASSIYPGHLNYGYTF	NA	TRBV19	TRBJ1-2	many
TGTGCCAGCAGTGAAATCTGGACAGGGCAAGAGACCCAGTACTTC	CASSEIWTGQETQYF	TRBD1	TRBV2	TRBJ2-5	many
TGTGCCAGCAGCTTAGCGACAGGGTCTGGAAACACCATATATTTT	CASSLATGSGNTIYF	TRBD1	TRBV7-2	TRBJ1-3	few
TGTGCCAGCAGTTCAAGACTAGCGGGAAGCACAGATACGCAGCATTTT	CASSSRLAGSTDTQHF	NA	TRBV6-5	TRBJ1-5	NA
TGTGCCAGCAGCTTAGCTGGGGTAGCGGGAGCTGAGCAGTTCTTC	CASSLAGVAGAEQFF	TRBD2	TRBV7-8	TRBJ2-1	many
TGTGCCAGCAGTGTCGGGGGGCGCGGGAACACTGAAGCTTTCTTT	CASSVGGRGNTEAFF	NA	TRBV2	TRBJ1-1	NA
TGTGCCATCAGTGGCCCGGGACAGGGTATCTCCTACGAGCAGTACTTC	CAISGPGQGISYEQYF	TRBD1	TRBV10-3	TRBJ2-7	many
TGCAGTGCTAGACCCCCCCGGGACAGGGGCGAGCAGTACTTC	CSARPPRDRGEQYF	TRBD1	TRBV20-1	TRBJ2-7	many
TGTGCCAGCGATCGTACAGGGTCTTACGGGCAGTACTTC	CASDRTGSYGQYF	NA	TRBV6-2/TRBV6-3	TRBJ2-7	NA
TGCAGTGCTAGGGACCGACAGGGGACAGACGAGCAGTACTTC	CSARDRQGTDEQYF	TRBD1	TRBV20-1	TRBJ2-7	many
TGTGCCAGCAGTGGGCGCCTGGACACAGATACGCAGTATTTT	CASSGRLDTDTQYF	NA	TRBV2	TRBJ2-3	many